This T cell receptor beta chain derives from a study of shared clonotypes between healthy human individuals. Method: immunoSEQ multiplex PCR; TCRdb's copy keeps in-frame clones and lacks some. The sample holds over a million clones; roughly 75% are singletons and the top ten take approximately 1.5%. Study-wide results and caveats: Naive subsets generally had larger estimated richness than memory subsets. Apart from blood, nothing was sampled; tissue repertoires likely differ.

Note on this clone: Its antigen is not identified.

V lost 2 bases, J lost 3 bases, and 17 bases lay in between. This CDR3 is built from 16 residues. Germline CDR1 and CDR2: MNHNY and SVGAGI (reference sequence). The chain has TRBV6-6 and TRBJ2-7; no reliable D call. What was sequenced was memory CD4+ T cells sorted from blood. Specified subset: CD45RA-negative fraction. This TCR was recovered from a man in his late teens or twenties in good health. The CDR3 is CASSYENLLDFYEQYF. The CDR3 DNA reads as TGTGCCAGCAGTTACGAGAACCTCCTCGATTTCTACGAGCAGTACTTC.